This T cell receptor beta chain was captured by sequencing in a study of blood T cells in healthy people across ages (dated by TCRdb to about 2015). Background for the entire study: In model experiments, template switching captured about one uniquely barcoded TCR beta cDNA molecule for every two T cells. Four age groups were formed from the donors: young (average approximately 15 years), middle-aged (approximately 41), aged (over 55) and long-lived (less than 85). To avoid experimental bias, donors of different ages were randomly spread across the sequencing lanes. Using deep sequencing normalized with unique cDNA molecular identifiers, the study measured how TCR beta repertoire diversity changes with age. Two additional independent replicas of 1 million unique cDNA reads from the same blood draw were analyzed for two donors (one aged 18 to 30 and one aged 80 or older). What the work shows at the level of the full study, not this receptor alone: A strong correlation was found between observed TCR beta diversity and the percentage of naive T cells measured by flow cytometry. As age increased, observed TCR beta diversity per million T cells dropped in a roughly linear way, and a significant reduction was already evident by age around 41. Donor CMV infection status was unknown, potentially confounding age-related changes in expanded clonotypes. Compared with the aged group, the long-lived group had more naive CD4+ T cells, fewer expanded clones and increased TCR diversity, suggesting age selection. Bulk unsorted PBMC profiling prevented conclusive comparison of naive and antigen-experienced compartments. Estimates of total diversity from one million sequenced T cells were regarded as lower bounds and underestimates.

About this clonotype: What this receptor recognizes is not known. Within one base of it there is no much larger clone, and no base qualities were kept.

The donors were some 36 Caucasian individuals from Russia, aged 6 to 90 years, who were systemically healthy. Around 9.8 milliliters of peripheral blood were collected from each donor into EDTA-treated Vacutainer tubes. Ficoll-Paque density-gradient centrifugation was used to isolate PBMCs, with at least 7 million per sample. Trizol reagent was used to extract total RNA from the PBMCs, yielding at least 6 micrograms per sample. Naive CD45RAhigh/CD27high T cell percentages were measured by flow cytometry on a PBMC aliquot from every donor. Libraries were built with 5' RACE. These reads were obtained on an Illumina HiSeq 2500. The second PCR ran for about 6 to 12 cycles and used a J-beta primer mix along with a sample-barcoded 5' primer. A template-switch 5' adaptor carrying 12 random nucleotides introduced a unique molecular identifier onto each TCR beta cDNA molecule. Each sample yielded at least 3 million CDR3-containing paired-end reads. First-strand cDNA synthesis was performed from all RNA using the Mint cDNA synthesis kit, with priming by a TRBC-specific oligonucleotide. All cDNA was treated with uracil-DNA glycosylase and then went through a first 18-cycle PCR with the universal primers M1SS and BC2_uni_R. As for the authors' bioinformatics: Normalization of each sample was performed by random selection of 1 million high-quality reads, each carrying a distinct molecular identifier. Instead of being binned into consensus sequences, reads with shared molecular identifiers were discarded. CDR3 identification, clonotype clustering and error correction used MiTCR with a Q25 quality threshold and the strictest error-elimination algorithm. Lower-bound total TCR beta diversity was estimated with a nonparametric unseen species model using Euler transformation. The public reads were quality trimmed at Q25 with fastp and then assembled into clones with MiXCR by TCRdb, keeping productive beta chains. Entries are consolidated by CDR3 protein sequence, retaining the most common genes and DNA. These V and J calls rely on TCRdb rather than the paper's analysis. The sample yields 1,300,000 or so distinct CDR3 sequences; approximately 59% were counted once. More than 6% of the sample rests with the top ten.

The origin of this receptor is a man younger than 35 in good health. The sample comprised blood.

At the DNA level, the sequence is TGTGCCAGCAGCTCGAACTACAGGGTTGGAGAAAAACTGTTTTTT. It translates to CASSSNYRVGEKLFF. The chain is assembled from TRBV7-8 and TRBJ1-4; the D gene is perhaps TRBD1, on 6 matching bases. Reading from cysteine to phenylalanine, the CDR3 counts 15 amino acids. The DNA shown is the 45-base CDR3, in frame from base 1. Trimming at the junction amounts to 4 bases on V and 8 bases on J, and the germline ends lie 17 bases apart. Via the germline V gene, CDR1 is SGHVS and CDR2 FQNEAQ.